This T cell receptor (beta chain) originates from a study of shared clonotypes between healthy human individuals. On the study more broadly: CD4 naive and CD4 memory each took three plates per donor, while CD8 naive took two and CD8 memory one.

The naive CD8 subset, CD45RO-negative cells positively selected for CCR7, excluded terminally differentiated effector memory CD45RA+ cells. Only in-frame clones appear in the TCRdb table, and some are missing; sequencing was by immunoSEQ multiplex PCR. The sample lists 760,000 or so clones, 95% to 97% occurring once. From germline, CDR1 is SQVTM and CDR2 ANQGSEA. The CDR3 runs to 13 residues. The V end was cut by 1 base, the J end by 6 bases, with 12 bases between. The study's findings and limits: Expectations were that clonotype sharing among donors would be affected by sequencing depth. The study found approximately 5% of naive CD4 clonotypes shared across four donors.

On this clone: The target antigen is unknown.

The chain links TRBV29-1 to TRBJ1-1; D gene unclear. The sequenced sample was naive CD8+ T cells sorted from blood. The receptor comes from a man aged 25-40 years in good health. Here the CDR3 reads CSVEGGGFSEAFF. CDR3 bases: TGCAGCGTTGAAGGTGGAGGTTTCTCTGAAGCTTTCTTT.